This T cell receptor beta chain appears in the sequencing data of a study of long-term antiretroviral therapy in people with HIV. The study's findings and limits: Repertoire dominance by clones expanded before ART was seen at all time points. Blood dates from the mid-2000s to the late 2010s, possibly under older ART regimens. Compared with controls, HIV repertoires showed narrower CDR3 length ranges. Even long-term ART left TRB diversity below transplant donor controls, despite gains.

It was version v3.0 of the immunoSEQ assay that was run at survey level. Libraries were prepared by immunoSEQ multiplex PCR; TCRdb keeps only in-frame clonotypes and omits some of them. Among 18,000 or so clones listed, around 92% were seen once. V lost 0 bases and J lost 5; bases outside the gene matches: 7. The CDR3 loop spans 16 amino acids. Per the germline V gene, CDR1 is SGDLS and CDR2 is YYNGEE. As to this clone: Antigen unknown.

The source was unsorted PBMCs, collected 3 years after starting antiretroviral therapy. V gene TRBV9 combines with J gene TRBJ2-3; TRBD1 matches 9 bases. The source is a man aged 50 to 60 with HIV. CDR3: CASSVGTGEDIDTQYF. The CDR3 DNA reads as TGTGCCAGCAGCGTAGGGACAGGGGAGGATATAGATACGCAGTATTTT.